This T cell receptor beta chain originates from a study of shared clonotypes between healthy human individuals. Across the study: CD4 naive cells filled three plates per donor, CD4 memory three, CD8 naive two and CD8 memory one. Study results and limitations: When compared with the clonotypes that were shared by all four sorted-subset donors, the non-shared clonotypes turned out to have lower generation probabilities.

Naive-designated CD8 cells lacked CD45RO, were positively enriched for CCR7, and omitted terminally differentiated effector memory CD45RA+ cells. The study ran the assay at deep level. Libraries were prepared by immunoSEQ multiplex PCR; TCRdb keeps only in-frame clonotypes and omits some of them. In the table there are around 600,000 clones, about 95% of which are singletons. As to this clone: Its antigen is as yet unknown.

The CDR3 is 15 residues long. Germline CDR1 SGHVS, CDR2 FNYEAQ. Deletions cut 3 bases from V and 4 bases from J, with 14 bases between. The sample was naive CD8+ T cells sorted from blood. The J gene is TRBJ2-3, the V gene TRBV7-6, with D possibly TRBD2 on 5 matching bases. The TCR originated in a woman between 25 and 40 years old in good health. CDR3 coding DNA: TGTGCCAGCAGCTTTAGCGAAGATCGGGCAGATACGCAGTATTTT. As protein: CASSFSEDRADTQYF.